This T cell receptor (beta chain) originates from a study of T cells in Graves' hyperthyroidism and ophthalmopathy. Overall study context: Before any treatment, at initial diagnosis, peripheral blood was collected.

Each diagnosis drew on symptoms, thyroxine, TRAb, thyroid ultrasound and orbital computed tomography findings. Each 10 ml fresh peripheral blood draw supplied the PBMCs. Many counts were recorded for this clonotype. The investigators amplified TCR beta CDR3 regions from RNA transcripts. HTBI primers drove first-round RT-PCR of the TCR CDR3. In TCRdb, the multiplex PCR reads were re-called with MiXCR into one record per CDR3 protein. The sample holds about 350,000 distinct CDR3 sequences, about 15% seen once. Sequenced input: blood. The clonotype was recovered from a young woman with Graves' hyperthyroidism.

CDR3 in DNA: TGTGCCACCAGAGACACCCCGAGGGGGTTTAACACTGAAGCTTTCTTT. Residues: CATRDTPRGFNTEAFF. The gene calls are TRBV24-1 and TRBJ1-1; tentative D call: TRBD1 (6 bases). The V gene lost 7 bases and the J gene lost 2 bases, with 19 bases spanning the gap. In germline, CDR1 is KGHDR, CDR2 SFDVKD. This CDR3 contains 16 residues.